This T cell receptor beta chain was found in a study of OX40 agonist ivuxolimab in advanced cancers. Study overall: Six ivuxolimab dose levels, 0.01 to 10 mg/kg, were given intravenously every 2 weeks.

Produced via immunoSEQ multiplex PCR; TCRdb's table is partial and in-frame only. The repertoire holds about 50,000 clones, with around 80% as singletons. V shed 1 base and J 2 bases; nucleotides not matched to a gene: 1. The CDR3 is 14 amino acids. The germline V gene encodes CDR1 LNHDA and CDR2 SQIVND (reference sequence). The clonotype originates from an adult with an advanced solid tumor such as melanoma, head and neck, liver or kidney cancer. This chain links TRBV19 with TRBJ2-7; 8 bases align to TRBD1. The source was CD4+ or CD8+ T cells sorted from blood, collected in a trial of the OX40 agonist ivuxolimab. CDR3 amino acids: CASSIAQGAYEQYF. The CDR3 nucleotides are TGTGCCAGTAGTATAGCACAGGGGGCCTACGAGCAGTACTTC.